This T cell receptor (beta chain) was identified in a study of glioma-infiltrating T cells after dendritic cell vaccination. Primers: 60 V beta forward and 13 J beta reverse. Profiled with immunoSEQ multiplex PCR; TCRdb holds only in-frame clones, not every one. This sample has approximately 84,000 clones; around 86% occur once, and the top ten carry 15% to 18%. This clone was seen a handful of times. Trimming shortened V by 4 bases and J by 2 bases, and 8 bases separated the two germline ends. This CDR3 has 12 amino acids. Germline assignment: CDR1 SQVTM and CDR2 ANQGSEA. This chain joins TRBV29-1 and TRBJ1-2, with D unresolved. Sequenced here: blood, sampled before dendritic cell vaccination. This receptor was obtained from a human donor with glioblastoma. The CDR3 bases are TGCAGCGTTGGTGACACAAACTATGGCTACACCTTC. It specifies CSVGDTNYGYTF.